This T cell receptor (beta chain) comes out of a study of blood T cell repertoires in COVID-19. Looking at the study overall: Acute and convalescent COVID-19 samples came from the United States, Italy and Spain.

Source study methods: Estimated nucleated cell counts came from reference gene primer amplification. Here immunoSEQ multiplex PCR was the method, and the copy in TCRdb shows in-frame clones only, minus some. That table is the source of V, J and clone size, and D and trimming were worked out from the DNA. The sample comprises roughly 150,000 clones, approximately 90% of which are singletons, and over 4.5% rests with the top ten. In its sample, this clone was seen a few times. V gave up 3 bases and J gave up 9 bases; unmatched junction bases: 5. CDR1 is SGHRS and CDR2 is YFSETQ in the germline V gene. The CDR3 covers 14 residues.

The sequence derives from a human donor in a cohort sampled during active COVID-19. The source material was peripheral blood. The gene calls are TRBV5-1 and TRBJ2-7, with TRBD2 matching 14 bases. The CDR3 loop reads CASSSGLAGVRQYF. The CDR3 DNA sequence: TGCGCCAGCAGCTCGGGACTAGCGGGAGTCCGGCAGTACTTC.